These 8 T cell receptor beta chains were sequenced from one sample in a study of T cells in tumors after PD-1 blockade (dated by TCRdb to between 2018 and 2021). According to the study, the label for this sample's time point signals: before anti-PD-1 therapy. The protocol used for the library was the immunoSEQ multiplex PCR assay. This is the immuneACCESS table as TCRdb keeps it, with only in-frame sequences that have V and J called. A part of the clones is gone; compared with another copy, unresolved V genes explain less than half, and the rest is unexplained. Within this sample are 55,000 to 70,000 clones, with just under 80% of them counted one time only. The leading ten clones occupy roughly 13% of the sample. Specimen: PBMCs, collected before anti-PD-1 treatment. All receptors come from a human donor with basal cell carcinoma.

The V and J genes are TRBV7-9 and TRBJ1-1; D call uncertain. CDR1 is SEHNR, CDR2 FQNEAQ, per germline (reference sequence). Trimming took 8 bases from V and 4 from J, leaving 23 bases between them. This CDR3 has 16 residues. CDR3 in DNA: TGTGCCAGCGTTGAGAGTTTTGGTGTCGGTGGCACTGAAGCTTTCTTT. Protein: CASVESFGVGGTEAFF.

The chain recombines TRBV10-1 with TRBJ2-3, with D tentatively TRBD2 (6 bases). This CDR3 is built from 14 residues. V was trimmed by 8 bases and J by 1 base, leaving 13 bases between them. From germline, CDR1 is WNHNN and CDR2 SYGVQD (reference sequence). For the CDR3, the DNA is TGCGCCAGCTCCGTAGCGGTGGGCACAGATACGCAGTATTTT. It specifies CASSVAVGTDTQYF.

The V gene is TRBV6-6, the J gene TRBJ1-5; D not resolved. Germline CDR1 and CDR2: MNHNY and SVGAGI (reference sequence). This CDR3 region has 14 residues. Trimming removed 5 bases from V and 5 bases from J, with 13 bases in between. The CDR3 nucleotides read TGTGCCAGCAGTGCGCAATGGCCTGATCAGCCCCAGCATTTT. This codes for CASSAQWPDQPQHF.

This clone came up once. This chain links TRBV30 with TRBJ2-7; 8 positions match TRBD2. Trimming at V came to 0 bases and at J to 3 bases, leaving 7 bases not matched to a gene. The length of the CDR3 is 15 residues. The germline V gene encodes CDR1 GTSNPN and CDR2 SVGIG (reference sequence). For the CDR3, the DNA is TGTGCCTGGAGTGTACCAACGGGGGGGAACTACGAGCAGTACTTC. This sequence encodes CAWSVPTGGNYEQYF.

The chain joins TRBV19 to TRBJ2-5; D gene uncertain. The CDR3 runs 13 residues. Germline-derived CDR1 and CDR2 are LNHDA and SQIVND (reference sequence). Trimming removed 3 bases at V and 4 bases at J, with 9 bases between. CDR3: CASSMVPRETQYF. The CDR3, as DNA: TGTGCCAGTAGTATGGTGCCTAGAGAGACCCAGTACTTC.

CDR3 nucleotides: TGTGCCAGCAGCTTACGCATATCCAATTCACCCCTCCACTTT. Its protein is CASSLRISNSPLHF. This chain links TRBV7-6 with TRBJ1-6; D gene ambiguous. V dropped 2 bases and J dropped 7 bases, with 9 bases sitting between them. This CDR3 region has 14 residues. Germline V lookup: CDR1 SGHVS, CDR2 FNYEAQ.

This chain connects TRBV3-1 (or the pseudogene TRBV3-2) to TRBJ1-1; a weak D match, TRBD1 (5 bases). This CDR3 has 12 amino acids. V was cut by 3 bases and J by 9 bases, with 11 bases left in between. Germline V lookup: CDR1 LGHDT, CDR2 YNNKEL (reference sequence). CDR3 amino acids: CASSQQGRKAFF. The CDR3 bases are TGTGCCAGCAGCCAGCAGGGTAGGAAAGCTTTCTTT.

The chain joins TRBV15 to TRBJ2-2; TRBD2 matches 7 bases. This CDR3 comprises 13 residues. Per germline, CDR1 LNHNV and CDR2 YYDKDF (reference sequence). The ends lost 5 bases at V and 6 bases at J; junction bases unmatched: 3. This CDR3 is CATSVGRSGELFF. The CDR3 DNA sequence: TGTGCCACCAGCGTCGGGAGGTCCGGGGAGCTGTTTTTT.